Listed below are T cell receptor beta chains from one sample, sequenced in a study of blood T cell repertoires in COVID-19. This table comes from immunoSEQ multiplex PCR, and its TCRdb copy is limited to in-frame clones, with some not included. The data contain about 53,000 clones, 82% of them seen just once; the ten biggest clones take up approximately 3%. Material: peripheral blood. The receptors were sampled from a woman in her sixties with acute or convalescent COVID-19. CDR3s include the opening cysteine and the closing phenylalanine or tryptophan. A D gene is named only where the DNA matches it firmly. Only part of the rows carry a size: once, few, many, or a class if the clone is expanded.

D: NA
size: NA
V: TRBV15
J: TRBJ1-4
DNA: TGTGCCACCAGCGGGTTATCGACAGAAAAACTGTTTTTT
CDR3: CATSGLSTEKLFF

D: TRBD1
size: NA
V: TRBV5-1
J: TRBJ1-1
DNA: TGCGCCAGCAGCCCCCGGACAGGGTCGAACACTGAAGCTTTCTTT
CDR3: CASSPRTGSNTEAFF

D: NA
size: NA
V: TRBV28
J: TRBJ1-2
DNA: TGTGCCAGCAGTTCCGTGGGGGGAGGACAAAACTATGGCTACACCTTC
CDR3: CASSSVGGGQNYGYTF

D: TRBD2
size: NA
V: TRBV5-1
J: TRBJ2-3
DNA: TGCGCCACCCAAAGGCTCGCACTAGCGGGGGATACGCAGTATTTT
CDR3: CATQRLALAGDTQYF

D: TRBD1
size: few
V: TRBV9
J: TRBJ1-6
DNA: TGTGCCAGCAGCTTACACTCGACAGGGGATTCACCCCTCCACTTT
CDR3: CASSLHSTGDSPLHF

D: TRBD2
size: NA
V: TRBV7-3
J: TRBJ2-7
DNA: TGTGCCAGCAGCTTAGGGAGCGGGGCCGCCTACGAGCAGTACTTC
CDR3: CASSLGSGAAYEQYF

D: TRBD2
size: once
V: TRBV7-9
J: TRBJ2-7
DNA: TGTGCCAGCAGCTTAGCGCTAGCGGGGGGAACCTACGAGCAGTACTTC
CDR3: CASSLALAGGTYEQYF

D: NA
size: once
V: TRBV28
J: TRBJ2-1
DNA: TGTGCCAGCAGTTTACGGGGTAATGAGCAGTTCTTC
CDR3: CASSLRGNEQFF

D: NA
size: NA
V: TRBV7-8
J: TRBJ1-4
DNA: TGTGCCAGCAGCTTCCAGAGGGCCATTAATGAAAAACTGTTTTTT
CDR3: CASSFQRAINEKLFF

D: TRBD1
size: few
V: TRBV11-2
J: TRBJ2-5
DNA: TGTGCCAGCAGCTTCGGGGGGACAGGGGGTATAGAGACCCAGTACTTC
CDR3: CASSFGGTGGIETQYF

D: NA
size: NA
V: TRBV21-1
J: TRBJ1-1
DNA: TGTGCCAGCAGCAAAAGTCGGGTGGTGGAGCCTGAAGCTTTCTTT
CDR3: CASSKSRVVEPEAFF

D: NA
size: NA
V: TRBV5-6
J: TRBJ1-4
DNA: TGTGCCAGCAGCCTAGGACAGACAACTAATGAAAAACTGTTTTTT
CDR3: CASSLGQTTNEKLFF

D: TRBD1
size: NA
V: TRBV5-5
J: TRBJ2-7
DNA: TGTGCCAGCAGCTCGACAGGGTTCTACGAGCAGTACTTC
CDR3: CASSSTGFYEQYF

D: NA
size: few
V: TRBV7-2
J: TRBJ2-4
DNA: TGTGCCAGCAGCCCCCGCTGGGGGGGGCTGGGAAACATTCAGTACTTC
CDR3: CASSPRWGGLGNIQYF

D: TRBD2
size: NA
V: TRBV9
J: TRBJ2-1
DNA: TGTGCCAGCAGCGTCACGGGACTAGCGGGAGTGGGGGGCTCCTACAATGAGCAGTTCTTC
CDR3: CASSVTGLAGVGGSYNEQFF

D: TRBD1
size: NA
V: TRBV5-8
J: TRBJ1-2
DNA: TGTGCCAGCAGCTTGGACAGGGGGGCTTTCTATGGCTACACCTTC
CDR3: CASSLDRGAFYGYTF

D: TRBD1
size: NA
V: TRBV10-2
J: TRBJ1-6
DNA: TGCGCCAGCAGTGGGTTGGGTGGACAGGGGACCAGCTCCTATAATTCACCCCTCCACTTT
CDR3: CASSGLGGQGTSSYNSPLHF

D: TRBD1
size: NA
V: TRBV2
J: TRBJ2-5
DNA: TGTGCCAGCAATCCGGACAGGGGAGAGACCCAGTACTTC
CDR3: CASNPDRGETQYF

D: TRBD2
size: NA
V: TRBV30
J: TRBJ2-7
DNA: TGTGCCTGGAGTGTAGGGTTGCTAGCGGGAGTCGAGCAGTACTTC
CDR3: CAWSVGLLAGVEQYF

D: TRBD2
size: NA
V: TRBV6-4
J: TRBJ2-3
DNA: TGTGCCAGCAATGGGACTAGCGGGAGGACTAGCACAGATACGCAGTATTTT
CDR3: CASNGTSGRTSTDTQYF

D: NA
size: NA
V: TRBV3-1/TRBV3-2
J: TRBJ2-7
DNA: TGTGCCAGCAGCCAAGTCAAATACGAGCAGTACTTC
CDR3: CASSQVKYEQYF

D: NA
size: NA
V: TRBV10-3
J: TRBJ1-1
DNA: TGTGCCATCAGTGAATCGGGCAGGGTTTCGGGTGGCACTGAAGCTTTCTTT
CDR3: CAISESGRVSGGTEAFF

D: NA
size: NA
V: TRBV6-1
J: TRBJ1-1
DNA: TGTGCCAGCAGTGAAGGGGGGGGATTAGAAGCTTTCTTT
CDR3: CASSEGGGLEAFF

D: TRBD2
size: once
V: TRBV2
J: TRBJ2-1
DNA: TGTGCCAGCAGGAAAGCGGGAAGCTCCTACAATGAGCAGTTCTTC
CDR3: CASRKAGSSYNEQFF

D: TRBD1
size: NA
V: TRBV3-1/TRBV3-2
J: TRBJ1-5
DNA: TGTGCCAGCACCCTACCGGGACAGGGTGACGCCCGGAGCAATCAGCCCCAGCATTTT
CDR3: CASTLPGQGDARSNQPQHF

D: NA
size: NA
V: TRBV11-1
J: TRBJ2-1
DNA: TGTGCCAGCAGCTTAGCCCCACTAGACAATGAGCAGTTCTTC
CDR3: CASSLAPLDNEQFF

D: TRBD1
size: NA
V: TRBV5-6
J: TRBJ1-2
DNA: TGTGCCAGCAGCTTCTCAGACAGGGGGACGCATGGCTACACCTTC
CDR3: CASSFSDRGTHGYTF

D: NA
size: NA
V: TRBV21-1
J: TRBJ2-7
DNA: TGTGCCAGCAGCAAAGTCTGGCGGGGGGGCCGCGAGCAGTACTTC
CDR3: CASSKVWRGGREQYF

D: NA
size: NA
V: TRBV7-2
J: TRBJ1-1
DNA: TGTGCCAGCAGCTTAATGACTTACACTGAAGCTTTCTTT
CDR3: CASSLMTYTEAFF

D: TRBD1
size: NA
V: TRBV9
J: TRBJ2-5
DNA: TGTGCCAGCAGCGTAGCCGGGACAGGGGGCCAAGAGACCCAGTACTTC
CDR3: CASSVAGTGGQETQYF

D: NA
size: NA
V: TRBV2
J: TRBJ1-1
DNA: TGTGCCAGCATTGACAGTAACACTGAAGCTTTCTTT
CDR3: CASIDSNTEAFF

D: TRBD1
size: NA
V: TRBV4-1
J: TRBJ2-7
DNA: TGCGCCAGCAGTCGACAGGGGGCCTACGAGCAGTACTTC
CDR3: CASSRQGAYEQYF

D: NA
size: NA
V: TRBV5-3
J: TRBJ1-5
DNA: TGTGCCAGAAGCTTGCGCAGGGTGGAAGTTCAGCCCCAGCATTTT
CDR3: CARSLRRVEVQPQHF

D: NA
size: few
V: TRBV24-1
J: TRBJ1-6
DNA: TGTGCCACCAGTGATTCAGGGGAGCCGGGTTCACCCCTCCACTTT
CDR3: CATSDSGEPGSPLHF

D: TRBD1
size: NA
V: TRBV6-5
J: TRBJ1-2
DNA: TGTGCCAGCAGAGCCGGGACAGGGGGCCTTCGTGGCTACACCTTC
CDR3: CASRAGTGGLRGYTF

D: NA
size: NA
V: TRBV18
J: TRBJ2-7
DNA: TGTGCCAGCTCACCAGTGGCGGCCGCCTACGAGCAGTACTTC
CDR3: CASSPVAAAYEQYF

D: NA
size: NA
V: TRBV5-1
J: TRBJ1-4
DNA: TGCGCCAGCAGCCCATCCGGGACAAGTAATGAAAAACTGTTTTTT
CDR3: CASSPSGTSNEKLFF

D: TRBD2
size: NA
V: TRBV10-3
J: TRBJ2-1
DNA: TGTGCCATCAGTGAAAGCCAGGGACTAGCTTTCCCGGATGAGCAGTTCTTC
CDR3: CAISESQGLAFPDEQFF

D: TRBD2
size: NA
V: TRBV14
J: TRBJ2-3
DNA: TGTGCCAGCAGCCATATTGCGGGAGGTGGAGGCACAGATACGCAGTATTTT
CDR3: CASSHIAGGGGTDTQYF

D: TRBD1
size: NA
V: TRBV28
J: TRBJ2-7
DNA: TGTGCCAGCAGCACCCCGGGACAGGGGCCAGCCTACGAGCAGTACTTC
CDR3: CASSTPGQGPAYEQYF

D: NA
size: once
V: TRBV2
J: TRBJ1-2
DNA: TGTGCCAGCAGTGTAAGACAGGATGGCTACACCTTC
CDR3: CASSVRQDGYTF

D: NA
size: NA
V: TRBV2
J: TRBJ2-6
DNA: TGTGCCAGCAATCGAGGGGGCTCTGGGGCCAACGTCCTGACTTTC
CDR3: CASNRGGSGANVLTF

D: NA
size: NA
V: TRBV25-1
J: TRBJ1-1
DNA: TGTGCCAGCAGTCCCCTAGGGGGGGCTGGTGGCACTGAAGCTTTCTTT
CDR3: CASSPLGGAGGTEAFF

D: NA
size: once
V: TRBV15
J: TRBJ2-7
DNA: TGTGCCACCAGCAGAGCATGGGAGCCCCAAAGACCCGAGCAGTACTTC
CDR3: CATSRAWEPQRPEQYF

D: TRBD2
size: NA
V: TRBV10-2
J: TRBJ2-7
DNA: TGCGCCAGCAGATCCGGGGGGGCCTACGAGCAGTACTTC
CDR3: CASRSGGAYEQYF

D: NA
size: once
V: TRBV24-1
J: TRBJ2-7
DNA: TGTGCCACCAGTGATACAGGGTATCTGCAGTACTTC
CDR3: CATSDTGYLQYF

D: NA
size: few
V: TRBV18
J: TRBJ2-7
DNA: TGTGCCAGCTCATCATCTCGCCGGGACACCTACGAGCAGTACTTC
CDR3: CASSSSRRDTYEQYF

D: TRBD1
size: few
V: TRBV11-2
J: TRBJ2-7
DNA: TGTGCCAGCAGCTTAGGTCTTGGGACAGGGGGCGGCGAGCAGTACTTC
CDR3: CASSLGLGTGGGEQYF

D: NA
size: NA
V: TRBV7-9
J: TRBJ1-3
DNA: TGTGCCAGCAGCTTTAATCCGGGGGAGAGAATCTCTGGAAACACCATATATTTT
CDR3: CASSFNPGERISGNTIYF

D: TRBD1
size: few
V: TRBV5-1
J: TRBJ1-2
DNA: TGCGCCAGCAGCTTAAGAGGACAGGGGGCTGACGGCTACACCTTC
CDR3: CASSLRGQGADGYTF

D: TRBD2
size: NA
V: TRBV3-1/TRBV3-2
J: TRBJ2-4
DNA: TGTGCCAGCAGCGGTGAGGGAGGGAACATTCAGTACTTC
CDR3: CASSGEGGNIQYF

D: TRBD1
size: NA
V: TRBV3-1/TRBV3-2
J: TRBJ2-6
DNA: TGTGCCAGCAGCCACGATACAGGGGTCTCTGGGGCCAACGTCCTGACTTTC
CDR3: CASSHDTGVSGANVLTF

D: NA
size: NA
V: TRBV30
J: TRBJ1-5
DNA: TGTGCCTGGAGTCTTACAGGGCGTGGGAGCAATCAGCCCCAGCATTTT
CDR3: CAWSLTGRGSNQPQHF

D: NA
size: few
V: TRBV30
J: TRBJ2-2
DNA: TGTGCCTGGAGTGTACAATTGGGGGCGTCCGGGGAGCTGTTTTTT
CDR3: CAWSVQLGASGELFF

D: TRBD2
size: NA
V: TRBV5-1
J: TRBJ2-2
DNA: TGCGCCAGCAGAGTTACTAGCGGGAGTGGGACCGGGGAGCTGTTTTTT
CDR3: CASRVTSGSGTGELFF